This TCR beta chain was sequenced in a study of OX40 agonist ivuxolimab in advanced cancers. About the research overall: While on treatment, patients had intravenous ivuxolimab at 0.01 to 10 mg/kg every 2 weeks.

Overall study results and limits: Normalized expansion of T-cell clones was also low for some nonresponders. In general, CD8+ T cells held more expanded clones than CD4+ did, on average.

Measured with immunoSEQ multiplex PCR; TCRdb has only the in-frame clones, and not every one. The sample lists tens of thousands of clones, roughly 90% occurring once. As for this clone: Its antigen is still unknown.

CDR1 and CDR2 from the germline V gene are KGHSH and LQKENI. The CDR3 spans 16 residues. Trimming took 0 bases from V and 6 from J, leaving 15 bases between them. The rearrangement uses TRBV18 and TRBJ2-1; tentatively, D is TRBD2 (5 bases). The TCR was taken from an adult with an advanced solid tumor such as melanoma, head and neck, liver or kidney cancer. The input for sequencing was CD4+ or CD8+ T cells sorted from blood, taken in a trial of the OX40 agonist ivuxolimab. The CDR3 coding sequence is TGTGCCAGCTCACCACCGTCGGGCGGGCGCAGCAATGAGCAGTTCTTC. Translated: CASSPPSGGRSNEQFF.